What follows are 17 T cell receptor beta chains derived from one specimen sequenced in a study of regulatory T cells in long-lasting Graves disease. In building TCR beta libraries, iRepertoire HTBI primers were used together with Arm-PCR of CDR3 regions. MiXCR was run by TCRdb on the multiplex PCR reads, yielding one entry per CDR3 protein. Here the sample spans hundreds of thousands of distinct CDR3 sequences, about 15% being singletons. Time point meaning: newly diagnosed GD, antithyroid drugs for less than 3 months. Following extraction of RNA from PBMCs, that RNA was used to make the TCR library. This sample was also put to use in a study of T cells in Graves' hyperthyroidism and ophthalmopathy.

The sample was peripheral blood mononuclear cells (PBMCs), taken at new diagnosis, from a patient treated with antithyroid drugs. These receptors came from a woman in her 30s with Graves disease.

The sample holds many counts of this clonotype. The chain links TRBV7-3 to TRBJ2-1; 8 bases fit TRBD2. Germline V gene sequence: CDR1 SGHTA, CDR2 FQGTGA. Unmatched junction bases numbered 7, after V lost 2 bases and J lost 1 base. The CDR3 loop spans 17 amino acids. The CDR3 bases are TGTGCCAGCAGCTTAGAAACGGGAGGGACATCCTACAATGAGCAGTTCTTC. Its translation is CASSLETGGTSYNEQFF.

This clonotype appeared a few times. CDR3 in amino acids: CASSLGLAVSYEQYF. Here the CDR3 DNA reads TGTGCCAGCAGCTTAGGACTAGCGGTTTCCTACGAGCAGTACTTC. V gene TRBV7-9 combines with J gene TRBJ2-7, with 9 bases identical to TRBD2. The CDR3 is 15 residues long. The V and J ends lost 1 base and 1 base, in that order; junction bases with no gene match: 2. Germline CDR1 reads SEHNR; CDR2 reads FQNEAQ (reference sequence).

This clonotype was detected a few times. This rearrangement joins TRBV6-1 to TRBJ1-5; 9 bases are shared with TRBD1. Germline V gene data show CDR1 as MNHNS and CDR2 as SASEGT. Trimming took 2 bases from V and 2 from J; bases not matched to a gene: 19. CDR3 length: 21 residues. CDR3 coding DNA: TGTGCCAGCAGTGAACGAAGGTCGTCTTTGAACCGGGACAGGGGCAATCAGCCCCAGCATTTT. Its translation: CASSERRSSLNRDRGNQPQHF.

Many counts were recorded for this clonotype. J is TRBJ1-5 and V is TRBV7-2; perhaps TRBD1 as D (6 bases). Germline values: CDR1 SGHTA, CDR2 FQGNSA. Trimming took off 3 bases at V and 1 base at J, with 10 bases between the two ends. This CDR3 contains 15 residues. For the CDR3, the DNA is TGTGCCAGCAGCTTTACCGGACAGAGCAATCAGCCCCAGCATTTT. Amino acid sequence: CASSFTGQSNQPQHF.

The J gene is TRBJ1-4, the V gene TRBV7-9; TRBD1 aligns across 7 bases. Germline-derived CDR1 and CDR2 are SEHNR and FQNEAQ (reference sequence). The V segment lost 5 bases and the J segment 5 bases; nucleotides outside the gene matches: 11. This CDR3 is built from 16 residues. DNA of the CDR3: TGTGCCAGCAGCCGCAACTCGGGACAGTGGAATGAAAAACTGTTTTTT. This encodes CASSRNSGQWNEKLFF.

The rearrangement uses TRBV30 and TRBJ2-7; unclear D gene. Trimming removed 0 bases at V and 6 bases at J, with 9 bases between. CDR1 GTSNPN and CDR2 SVGIG come from the germline V gene (reference sequence). The CDR3 runs 12 residues. In DNA form, the CDR3 reads TGTGCCTGGAGTGTAGTTGGGGTCGAGCAGTACTTC. This sequence encodes CAWSVVGVEQYF.

The chain uses TRBV9 and TRBJ1-1; D gene uncertain. Germline values: CDR1 SGDLS, CDR2 YYNGEE. The CDR3 loop spans 15 amino acids. The V gene lost 3 bases and the J gene lost 0 bases, with 12 bases spanning the gap. CDR3 protein: CASSAKGSMNTEAFF. DNA of the CDR3: TGTGCCAGCAGCGCCAAAGGCAGCATGAACACTGAAGCTTTCTTT. Together with reference TRBV9 and TRBJ1-1, the CDR3 gives the full variable domain: DSGVTQTPKHLITATGQRVTLRCSPRSGDLSVYWYQQSLDQGLQFLIQYYNGEERAKGNILERFSAQQFPDLHSELNLSSLELGDSALYFCASSAKGSMNTEAFFGQGTRLTVV.

The chain recombines TRBV5-1 with TRBJ1-1; D is ambiguous. The CDR3 is 11 residues long. The germline gives CDR1 SGHRS, CDR2 YFSETQ. V lost 4 bases and J lost 3, with 4 bases in between. The chain's CDR3 is CASSIDTEAFF. In DNA, the CDR3 is TGCGCCAGCAGCATTGACACTGAAGCTTTCTTT.

This clonotype was recorded a few times. This chain connects TRBV14 to TRBJ2-3; a possible D gene is TRBD1 (6 bases). V lost 0 bases and J lost 5, with 15 bases in between. The germline CDR1 and CDR2 sequences are SGHDN and FVKESK. This CDR3 spans 16 amino acids. The CDR3 DNA reads as TGTGCCAGCAGCCAAGATCGAGGGGGAGTAGTAGATACGCAGTATTTT. Translation gives CASSQDRGGVVDTQYF.

With regard to this clonotype: The DNA is omitted, as the CDR3 cannot be located on it reliably, and the CDR3 follows TCRdb's listing. The chain is built from TRBV7-8 and TRBJ1-5; the D call of TRBD1 is as the table states it, not checked on the DNA. The CDR3 comprises 20 residues, both ends counted. Germline V gene lookup returns CDR1 SGHVS and CDR2 FQNEAQ. CDR3 loop: CASSWVSYEQYFGPGQPQHF.

This clonotype was counted at least ten times. The genes are TRBV12-3 or TRBV12-4 and TRBJ1-2; D gene ambiguous. The CDR3 length is 13 residues. Trimming removed 6 bases at V and 2 bases at J, with 10 bases between. The CDR3: CASSYTSNYGYTF. DNA for the CDR3: TGTGCCAGCAGCTACACATCCAACTATGGCTACACCTTC.

This clonotype was seen at least ten times. The CDR3 nucleotides read TGTGCCTCCTTGGCGGGGGATGAGCAGTACTTC. Translated, it gives CASLAGDEQYF. The chain recombines TRBV2 with TRBJ2-7; 7 nucleotides line up with TRBD2. Unmatched junction bases numbered 8, after V lost 11 bases and J lost 7 bases. The CDR3 is made up of 11 amino acids. The V gene's germline CDR1 is SNHLY and CDR2 FYNNEI.

This clonotype has at least ten counts. The chain couples TRBV6-5 to TRBJ1-1; perhaps TRBD1 as D (5 bases). The V end lost 4 bases, the J end lost 2 bases, and 11 bases lay between the germline ends. The CDR3 covers 14 residues. CDR1 MNHEY and CDR2 SVGAGI come from the germline V gene. For the CDR3, the DNA is TGTGCCAGCAGTTGGAACAGGCGAAACACTGAAGCTTTCTTT. As protein: CASSWNRRNTEAFF.

As to this clonotype: As the CDR3 is not closed by the conserved phenylalanine or tryptophan, this likely results from a read error. This chain uses TRBV24-1 with TRBJ1-5; tentatively, D is TRBD1 (5 bases). The germline CDR1 and CDR2 sequences are KGHDR and SFDVKD. V was trimmed by 3 bases and J by 7 bases, leaving 27 bases between them. The CDR3 consists of 19 residues. This chain's CDR3 is CATSDNDGAGHSSGQPQHY. CDR3 nucleotides: TGTGCCACCAGTGATAATGATGGGGCAGGGCACTCCTCAGGACAGCCCCAGCATTAT.

The J gene is TRBJ2-6, the V gene TRBV3-1; 12 bases fit TRBD2. With V trimmed by 4 bases and J by 11 bases, 6 bases remained unmatched. Germline V gives CDR1 LGHDT, CDR2 YNNKEL (reference sequence). The CDR3 contains 15 residues. CDR3 DNA sequence: TGTGCCAGCAGCCTAATCTCTAGCGGGGGGGACGTCCTGACTTTC. Translation: CASSLISSGGDVLTF.

This clonotype has ten or more counts. The chain uses TRBV30 and TRBJ1-6; D perhaps matches TRBD1 (6 bases). Trimming cost V 6 bases and J 11 bases, with 17 bases left between them. The CDR3 totals 13 residues. Germline CDR1 and CDR2: GTSNPN and SVGIG (reference sequence). The CDR3 DNA reads as TGTGCCTGTGAACAGGGTCGTGGGACACCCCTCCACTTT. It specifies CACEQGRGTPLHF.

In its sample, this clonotype was seen many times. This chain's CDR3 is CASTPQGNYNEQFF. CDR3 nucleotide sequence: TGTGCCAGCACACCCCAGGGGAACTACAATGAGCAGTTCTTC. The rearrangement links TRBV2 to TRBJ2-1; a weak D match, TRBD1 (6 bases). V lost 7 bases to trimming and J lost 3 bases, with 13 bases between them. This CDR3 region has 14 residues. The V gene's germline CDR1 is SNHLY and CDR2 FYNNEI. Drawing the rest from reference TRBV2 and TRBJ2-1, the complete variable domain is EPEVTQTPSHQVTQMGQEVILRCVPISNHLYFYWYRQILGQKVEFLVSFYNNEISEKSEIFDDQFSVERPDGSNFTLKIRSTKLEDSAMYFCASTPQGNYNEQFFGPGTRLTVL.